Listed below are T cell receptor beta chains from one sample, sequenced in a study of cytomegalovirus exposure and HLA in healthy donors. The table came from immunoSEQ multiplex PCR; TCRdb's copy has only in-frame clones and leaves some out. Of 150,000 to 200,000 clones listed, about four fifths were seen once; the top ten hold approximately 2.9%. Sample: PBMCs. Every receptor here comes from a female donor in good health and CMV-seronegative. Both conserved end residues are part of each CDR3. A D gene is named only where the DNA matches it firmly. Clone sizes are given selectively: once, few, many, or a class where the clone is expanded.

CDR3 DNA: TGCGCCAGCAGCTTGCGACAGGGGCTTCTCGATGAGCAGTTCTTC
CDR3 protein: CASSLRQGLLDEQFF
D gene: TRBD1
V gene: TRBV5-1
J gene: TRBJ2-1
clone size: few

CDR3 DNA: TGTGCCAGCGGACGGACAGGGGAGTTTGCCGAGCAGTACTTC
CDR3 protein: CASGRTGEFAEQYF
D gene: TRBD1
V gene: TRBV27
J gene: TRBJ2-7
clone size: -

CDR3 DNA: TGTGCCAGCAGCCACGGACAGAACACCGGGGAGCTGTTTTTT
CDR3 protein: CASSHGQNTGELFF
D gene: -
V gene: TRBV11-3
J gene: TRBJ2-2
clone size: -

CDR3 DNA: TGTGCCAGCAGCGTAGATGGGGGCGGAAACCAGCCCCAGCATTTT
CDR3 protein: CASSVDGGGNQPQHF
D gene: -
V gene: TRBV9
J gene: TRBJ1-5
clone size: -

CDR3 DNA: TGTGCCAGTAGTCCAATTCAGGGTTGGGACACTGAAGCTTTCTTT
CDR3 protein: CASSPIQGWDTEAFF
D gene: -
V gene: TRBV19
J gene: TRBJ1-1
clone size: -

CDR3 DNA: TGTGCCAGTGTGGGCAGGGGGACTTATGGCTACACCTTC
CDR3 protein: CASVGRGTYGYTF
D gene: TRBD1
V gene: TRBV2
J gene: TRBJ1-2
clone size: -

CDR3 DNA: TGTGCCAGCAGTGAAGGGCGGGGCCTAAATGAGCAGTTCTTC
CDR3 protein: CASSEGRGLNEQFF
D gene: -
V gene: TRBV6-1
J gene: TRBJ2-1
clone size: -

CDR3 DNA: TGCGCCAGCAGGGGGCCGGGTAGCAATCAGCCCCAGCATTTT
CDR3 protein: CASRGPGSNQPQHF
D gene: -
V gene: TRBV10-1
J gene: TRBJ1-5
clone size: -

CDR3 DNA: TGTGCCAGCAGCCAGGCGAGGGGCCAGGGGGATCGACCTGACTATGGCTACACCTTC
CDR3 protein: CASSQARGQGDRPDYGYTF
D gene: TRBD1
V gene: TRBV16
J gene: TRBJ1-2
clone size: -

CDR3 DNA: TGTGCCACCAGCAGAGATCTAACAGGGGCGAGCCCCCAGCATTTT
CDR3 protein: CATSRDLTGASPQHF
D gene: TRBD1
V gene: TRBV15
J gene: TRBJ1-5
clone size: -

CDR3 DNA: TGTGCCAGCAGCAGAATTGAGTCGGGGACTGGCAATGAGCAGTTCTTC
CDR3 protein: CASSRIESGTGNEQFF
D gene: -
V gene: TRBV7-9
J gene: TRBJ2-1
clone size: -

CDR3 DNA: TGCGCCAGCAGCTTGTTCCGGGAGTCCTCCTACAATGAGCAGTTCTTC
CDR3 protein: CASSLFRESSYNEQFF
D gene: -
V gene: TRBV5-1
J gene: TRBJ2-1
clone size: -

CDR3 DNA: TGTGCCAGCAGTTATACGGGACATATGAACACTGAAGCTTTCTTT
CDR3 protein: CASSYTGHMNTEAFF
D gene: -
V gene: TRBV6-6
J gene: TRBJ1-1
clone size: -

CDR3 DNA: TGTGCCAGCTCACAGGAGATTTCCTACAATGAGCAGTTCTTC
CDR3 protein: CASSQEISYNEQFF
D gene: -
V gene: TRBV2
J gene: TRBJ2-1
clone size: -

CDR3 DNA: TGTTCCAGTGGGACAGGGTTATACTACGAGCAGTACTTC
CDR3 protein: CSSGTGLYYEQYF
D gene: TRBD1
V gene: TRBV7-9
J gene: TRBJ2-7
clone size: -

CDR3 DNA: TGCGCCAGCAGCTTGGAAGGGGTCTCTAGCACAGATACGCAGTATTTT
CDR3 protein: CASSLEGVSSTDTQYF
D gene: -
V gene: TRBV5-1
J gene: TRBJ2-3
clone size: -

CDR3 DNA: TGTGCCAGTAGTATGGTTGCGGGGGGGAGGACTGAAGCTTTCTTT
CDR3 protein: CASSMVAGGRTEAFF
D gene: -
V gene: TRBV19
J gene: TRBJ1-1
clone size: -

CDR3 DNA: TGTGCCAGCAGCCAAGCAATACCGGGACACGTTGAAGCTTTCTTT
CDR3 protein: CASSQAIPGHVEAFF
D gene: -
V gene: TRBV2
J gene: TRBJ1-1
clone size: -

CDR3 DNA: TGCGCCAGCAGCCAAGATTTTGGGGAGAATCTCTATAATTCACCCCTCCACTTT
CDR3 protein: CASSQDFGENLYNSPLHF
D gene: -
V gene: TRBV4-3
J gene: TRBJ1-6
clone size: few

CDR3 DNA: TGTGCCAGCAGTGCGTCAACTAATGAAAAACTGTTTTTT
CDR3 protein: CASSASTNEKLFF
D gene: -
V gene: TRBV6-1
J gene: TRBJ1-4
clone size: few

CDR3 DNA: TGTGCCAGCAGAACGACAGGGGCCCTTAATGAAAAACTGTTTTTT
CDR3 protein: CASRTTGALNEKLFF
D gene: TRBD1
V gene: TRBV2
J gene: TRBJ1-4
clone size: -

CDR3 DNA: TGTGCCAGCAGCTTGGGCCAGAAGGCACTGGGCGAGCAGTACTTC
CDR3 protein: CASSLGQKALGEQYF
D gene: -
V gene: TRBV7-2
J gene: TRBJ2-7
clone size: -

CDR3 DNA: TGTTCCAGCAGCTTGAGTTGGGGTGGCAGGGCGAACACTGAAGCTTTCTTT
CDR3 protein: CSSSLSWGGRANTEAFF
D gene: -
V gene: TRBV7-9
J gene: TRBJ1-1
clone size: -

CDR3 DNA: TGTGCCAGCAGCGACAAGGGGCGGGAGGCTAACAATGAGCAGTTCTTC
CDR3 protein: CASSDKGREANNEQFF
D gene: TRBD2
V gene: TRBV2
J gene: TRBJ2-1
clone size: -

CDR3 DNA: TGTGCCAGCAGCTTAGAAGGACAAAGCACAGATACGCAGTATTTT
CDR3 protein: CASSLEGQSTDTQYF
D gene: -
V gene: TRBV11-3
J gene: TRBJ2-3
clone size: -

CDR3 DNA: TGTGCCAGTCACCCACAGGGGGGTTGGGGCTACACCTTC
CDR3 protein: CASHPQGGWGYTF
D gene: TRBD1
V gene: TRBV28
J gene: TRBJ1-2
clone size: once

CDR3 DNA: TGTGCCAGCACGGTAGCGGGGGGGCCCTACGAGCAGTACTTC
CDR3 protein: CASTVAGGPYEQYF
D gene: TRBD2
V gene: TRBV6-1
J gene: TRBJ2-7
clone size: few

CDR3 DNA: TGTGCCAGCAGCTTAGGGACAATTTACGAGCAGTACTTC
CDR3 protein: CASSLGTIYEQYF
D gene: -
V gene: TRBV11-2
J gene: TRBJ2-7
clone size: -

CDR3 DNA: TGTGCCAGCAGCTATACTCCCCCGGGACAGGGTTACTACAATGAGCAGTTCTTC
CDR3 protein: CASSYTPPGQGYYNEQFF
D gene: TRBD1
V gene: TRBV7-6
J gene: TRBJ2-1
clone size: few

CDR3 DNA: TGTGCCAGCAGCCCCGAGACAGGGGAGGGGGAGACCCAGTACTTC
CDR3 protein: CASSPETGEGETQYF
D gene: -
V gene: TRBV7-2
J gene: TRBJ2-5
clone size: -

CDR3 DNA: TGTGCCAGCAGCGGCCCCCGGGACTACAATGAGCAGTTCTTC
CDR3 protein: CASSGPRDYNEQFF
D gene: -
V gene: TRBV9
J gene: TRBJ2-1
clone size: -

CDR3 DNA: TGTGCCAGCAGTCGTGGGACTAGCGGAACAGATACGCAGTATTTT
CDR3 protein: CASSRGTSGTDTQYF
D gene: TRBD2
V gene: TRBV27
J gene: TRBJ2-3
clone size: -

CDR3 DNA: TGTGCCAGCAGTGTCCCGCGGTCCTACGAGCAGTACTTC
CDR3 protein: CASSVPRSYEQYF
D gene: -
V gene: TRBV25-1
J gene: TRBJ2-7
clone size: few

CDR3 DNA: TGTGCCTGGAACAGGGGGAGCATGGGGGGCTGGGGTACGCAGTATTTT
CDR3 protein: CAWNRGSMGGWGTQYF
D gene: TRBD1
V gene: TRBV30
J gene: TRBJ2-3
clone size: -

CDR3 DNA: TGTGCCAGCAGGGATACAGGGAGGGATGAAAAACTGTTTTTT
CDR3 protein: CASRDTGRDEKLFF
D gene: -
V gene: TRBV25-1
J gene: TRBJ1-4
clone size: -